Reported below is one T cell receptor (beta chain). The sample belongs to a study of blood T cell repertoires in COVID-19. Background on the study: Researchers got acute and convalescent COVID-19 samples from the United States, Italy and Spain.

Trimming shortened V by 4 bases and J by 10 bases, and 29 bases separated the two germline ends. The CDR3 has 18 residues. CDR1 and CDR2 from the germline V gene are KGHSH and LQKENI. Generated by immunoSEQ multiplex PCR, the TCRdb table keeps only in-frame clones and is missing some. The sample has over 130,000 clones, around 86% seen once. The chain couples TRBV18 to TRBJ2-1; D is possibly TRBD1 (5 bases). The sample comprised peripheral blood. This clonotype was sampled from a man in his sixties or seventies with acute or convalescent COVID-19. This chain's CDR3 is CASSRVQDIRPTKDEQFF. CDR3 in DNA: TGTGCCAGCTCACGCGTACAGGACATACGGCCAACAAAAGACGAGCAGTTCTTC.